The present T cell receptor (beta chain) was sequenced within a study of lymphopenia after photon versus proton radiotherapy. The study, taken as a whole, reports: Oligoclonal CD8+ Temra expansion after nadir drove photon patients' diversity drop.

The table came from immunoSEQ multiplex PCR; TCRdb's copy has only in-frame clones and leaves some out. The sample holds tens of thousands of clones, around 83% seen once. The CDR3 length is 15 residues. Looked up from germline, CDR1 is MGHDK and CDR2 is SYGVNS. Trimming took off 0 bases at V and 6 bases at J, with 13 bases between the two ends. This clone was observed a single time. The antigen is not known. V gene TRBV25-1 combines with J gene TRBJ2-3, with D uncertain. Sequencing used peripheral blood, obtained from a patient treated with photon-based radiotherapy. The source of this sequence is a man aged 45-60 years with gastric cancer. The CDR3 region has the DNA TGTGCCAGCAGTGAATATGGGGTAGGATGGGATACGCAGTATTTT. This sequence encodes CASSEYGVGWDTQYF.